The 20 T cell receptor beta chains reported below all come from one sample, sequenced in a study of blood T cell repertoires in COVID-19 (dated by TCRdb to 2020 to 2021). Library preparation employed the immunoSEQ multiplex PCR assay. The source is immuneACCESS, and TCRdb retained only in-frame sequences with V and J called. Part of the clones is not carried over; for the studies checked, unresolved V genes explain less than half of this, and the remainder is unexplained. Counted in this sample were roughly 11,000 clones; approximately 85% of them appeared once. More than 5.5% of the sample is held by the ten biggest clonotypes. Sequenced sample: peripheral blood. The receptor set was obtained from a human donor in a cohort sampled during active COVID-19.

This clone was counted only a few times. The chain has TRBV11-2 and TRBJ2-1; D might be TRBD1 (5 bases). CDR1 SGHAT and CDR2 FQNNGV come from the germline V gene. Trimming removed 0 bases at V and 5 bases at J, with 11 bases between. The CDR3 runs 15 residues. The CDR3, as DNA: TGTGCCAGCAGCTTAGAATTCGCAGGGCACAATGAGCAGTTCTTC. The encoded protein is CASSLEFAGHNEQFF.

The J gene is TRBJ2-2, the V gene TRBV7-6; TRBD2 matches 8 bases. V was pared by 0 bases and J by 5 bases, with 2 bases of the junction left unmatched. The length of the CDR3 is 15 residues. CDR1 is SGHVS, CDR2 FNYEAQ, per germline. CDR3 coding DNA: TGTGCCAGCAGCTTAGCCGGGGGGGGAACCGGGGAGCTGTTTTTT. It encodes CASSLAGGGTGELFF.

Regarding this clone: An end of the junction does not agree with germline; a read error may underlie this. The rearrangement joins TRBV6-1 to TRBJ2-5, with 10 bases matching TRBD2. CDR1 and CDR2 from the germline V gene are MNHNS and SASEGT. The CDR3 extends over 16 amino acids. The CDR3 is CASREGLAAARGTQYF. CDR3 nucleotide sequence: TGTGCCAGCAGAGAAGGACTAGCGGCAGCCCGGGGGACCCAGTACTTC.

This clone appeared once. The chain recombines TRBV6-2 or TRBV6-3 with TRBJ1-1; tentative D call: TRBD1 (6 bases). CDR3 length equals 19 residues. V lost 2 bases to trimming and J lost 4 bases, with 26 bases between them. Germline lookup yields CDR1 MNHEY and CDR2 SVGEGT. The CDR3 DNA sequence: TGTGCCAGCAGTTACCCCCGGGGGGGGCGTGGAAGTCGAGGCACTGAAGCTTTCTTT. Translation: CASSYPRGGRGSRGTEAFF.

This clone was detected only once. The rearrangement joins TRBV7-3 to TRBJ1-1; TRBD1 is a possible D gene (6 bases). This CDR3 has 14 residues. V lost 2 bases and J lost 4, with 11 bases in between. Germline CDR1 and CDR2: SGHTA and FQGTGA. The CDR3 DNA is TGTGCCAGCAGCTTACGGGGGGCTGGCACTGAAGCTTTCTTT. Residues: CASSLRGAGTEAFF.

DNA for the CDR3: TGTGCCACCAGTGAGACTAGCGGGAGTTACAATGAGCAGTTCTTC. It is translated as CATSETSGSYNEQFF. This chain links TRBV24-1 with TRBJ2-1; 12 nucleotides match TRBD2. CDR1 KGHDR and CDR2 SFDVKD come from the germline V gene. There are 15 residues in the CDR3. V was clipped by 4 bases and J by 4 bases; unmatched bases: 1.

The chain uses TRBV3-1 (or the pseudogene TRBV3-2) and TRBJ2-3; 9 nucleotides match TRBD2. There are 17 residues in the CDR3. Germline CDR1 and CDR2: LGHDT and YNNKEL (reference sequence). V was clipped by 5 bases and J by 5 bases; unmatched bases: 14. CDR3: CASSSRPGGGVEDTQYF. CDR3 in DNA: TGTGCCAGCAGCTCCCGCCCGGGCGGGGGGGTCGAAGATACGCAGTATTTT.

V usage is TRBV6-2 or TRBV6-3 and J usage is TRBJ1-6, with 9 positions matching TRBD1. There are 16 residues in the CDR3. V shed 6 bases and J 7 bases; nucleotides not matched to a gene: 10. Germline values: CDR1 MNHEY, CDR2 SVGEGT. The CDR3 is CASSPQMTGGNSPLHF. The CDR3 DNA sequence: TGTGCCAGCAGCCCCCAAATGACAGGGGGAAATTCACCCCTCCACTTT.

The rearrangement links TRBV7-3 to TRBJ2-5; 10 bases line up with TRBD2. The CDR3 consists of 15 residues. Per germline, CDR1 SGHTA and CDR2 FQGTGA. J gave up 3 bases and V 5 bases, and 6 bases lay outside the gene matches. The DNA of the CDR3 is TGTGCCAGCAGCCCCGGACTAGCGGATAAAGAGACCCAGTACTTC. Protein: CASSPGLADKETQYF.

The chain is built from TRBV7-9 and TRBJ2-5; D is ambiguous. CDR3 length equals 14 residues. Germline-derived CDR1 and CDR2 are SEHNR and FQNEAQ (reference sequence). V was clipped by 4 bases and J by 2 bases, with 11 bases between them. CDR3 coding DNA: TGTGCCAGCAGCTCCGCCGCGGAGCAAGAGACCCAGTACTTC. It yields the protein CASSSAAEQETQYF.

This chain connects TRBV28 to TRBJ2-5; 7 bases align to TRBD2. CDR3 length equals 16 residues. J was trimmed by 5 bases and V by 8 bases; bases with no gene match: 17. Germline values: CDR1 MDHEN, CDR2 SYDVKM. The CDR3: CASGGGDLSTAETQYF. The CDR3 DNA follows: TGTGCCAGCGGGGGGGGAGATCTATCAACGGCTGAGACCCAGTACTTC. The whole variable domain, filled in from reference TRBV28 and TRBJ2-5, reads DVKVTQSSRYLVKRTGEKVFLECVQDMDHENMFWYRQDPGLGLRLIYFSYDVKMKEKGDIPEGYSVSREKKERFSLILESASTNQTSMYLCASGGGDLSTAETQYFGPGTRLLVL.

The chain uses TRBV11-2 and TRBJ2-2, with D hard to call. V was shortened by 1 base and J by 4 bases, with 10 bases between the two germline ends. The CDR3 has 15 residues. In germline, CDR1 is SGHAT, CDR2 FQNNGV. The CDR3 protein is CASSLAAEFTGELFF. The CDR3 nucleotides read TGTGCCAGCAGCTTAGCGGCGGAGTTCACCGGGGAGCTGTTTTTT.

CDR3 sequence: CASRDPGLNTGELFF. CDR3 bases: TGCGCCAGCAGAGATCCAGGGTTGAACACCGGGGAGCTGTTTTTT. V gene TRBV5-1 combines with J gene TRBJ2-2, with D tentatively TRBD1 (5 bases). CDR3 length: 15 amino acids. CDR1 is SGHRS and CDR2 is YFSETQ in the germline V gene. Trimming cost V 5 bases and J 1 base, with 12 bases left between them.

The chain couples TRBV7-9 to TRBJ2-1, with 13 positions matching TRBD2. V was clipped by 7 bases and J by 1 base; unmatched bases: 13. The CDR3 is 19 residues long. CDR1 and CDR2 (germline): SEHNR, FQNEAQ (reference sequence). CDR3 coding DNA: TGTGCCAGCATCCAACTGGGACTAGCGGGACTTAGATCCTACAATGAGCAGTTCTTC. This codes for CASIQLGLAGLRSYNEQFF.

This chain connects TRBV28 to TRBJ1-2; 7 positions match TRBD1. Germline CDR1 and CDR2: MDHEN and SYDVKM. The CDR3 covers 17 residues. V dropped 6 bases and J dropped 2; count of bases not matched to a gene: 15. CDR3 amino acids: CASSSTDRAVSNYGYTF. CDR3 nucleotides: TGTGCCAGCAGCTCCACCGACAGGGCAGTGAGCAACTATGGCTACACCTTC.

V usage is TRBV5-6 and J usage is TRBJ2-5; possibly TRBD1 for D (6 bases). V was pared by 2 bases and J by 2 bases, with 13 bases between. Per germline, CDR1 SGHDT and CDR2 YYEEEE. CDR3 length equals 15 residues. The CDR3 region has the DNA TGTGCCAGCAGCTTCACCGGGACATTGCAAGAGACCCAGTACTTC. This gives the protein CASSFTGTLQETQYF. The full variable domain, completed using reference TRBV5-6 and TRBJ2-5, is DAGVTQSPTHLIKTRGQQVTLRCSPKSGHDTVSWYQQALGQGPQFIFQYYEEEERQRGNFPDRFSGHQFPNYSSELNVNALLLGDSALYLCASSFTGTLQETQYFGPGTRLLVL.

This sequence joins TRBV6-1 and TRBJ1-2, with 7 bases fitting TRBD1. In germline, CDR1 is MNHNS, CDR2 SASEGT. The trim removed 3 bases at V and 0 bases at J, leaving 4 bases unmatched. The CDR3 loop spans 15 amino acids. In nucleotides, the CDR3 is TGTGCCAGCAGTGACAGGGGGAGAGCTAACTATGGCTACACCTTC. Its translation: CASSDRGRANYGYTF.

The V gene is TRBV28, the J gene TRBJ1-2; D not resolved. Trimming removed 2 bases at V and 4 bases at J, with 8 bases between. Per the germline V gene, CDR1 is MDHEN and CDR2 is SYDVKM. The length of the CDR3 is 13 residues. CDR3 sequence (DNA): TGTGCCAGCAGTTTAAAGACAAGCTATGGCTACACCTTC. Amino acids: CASSLKTSYGYTF.

This chain connects TRBV27 to TRBJ1-1, with D unclear. V lost 2 bases, J lost 0 bases, and 13 bases lay in between. This CDR3 is built from 16 residues. Germline V lookup: CDR1 MNHEY, CDR2 SMNVEV (reference sequence). CDR3 region: CASSLTPARVNTEAFF. CDR3 coding DNA: TGTGCCAGCAGTTTAACCCCCGCTCGGGTGAACACTGAAGCTTTCTTT.

This clone was seen only once. This sequence joins TRBV19 and TRBJ2-7, with TRBD1 matching 7 bases. In germline, CDR1 is LNHDA, CDR2 SQIVND (reference sequence). CDR3 length equals 13 residues. V trimming: 7 bases; J trimming: 1 base; junction bases outside the gene matches: 4. The CDR3 nucleotides are TGTGCCAGTACCCAGACAGGGTCCTACGAGCAGTACTTC. Protein product: CASTQTGSYEQYF.